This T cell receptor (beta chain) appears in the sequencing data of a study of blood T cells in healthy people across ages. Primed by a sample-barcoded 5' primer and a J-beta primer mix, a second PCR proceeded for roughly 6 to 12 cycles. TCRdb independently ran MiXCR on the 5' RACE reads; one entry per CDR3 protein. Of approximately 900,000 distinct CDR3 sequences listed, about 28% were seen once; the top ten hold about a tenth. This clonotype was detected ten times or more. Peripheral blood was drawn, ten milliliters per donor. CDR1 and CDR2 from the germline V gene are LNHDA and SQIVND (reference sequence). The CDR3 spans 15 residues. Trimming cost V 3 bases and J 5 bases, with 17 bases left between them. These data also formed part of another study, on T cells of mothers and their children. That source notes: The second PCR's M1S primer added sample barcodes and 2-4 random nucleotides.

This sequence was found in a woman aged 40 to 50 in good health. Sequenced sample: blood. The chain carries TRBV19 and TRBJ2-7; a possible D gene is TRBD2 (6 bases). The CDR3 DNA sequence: TGTGCCAGTAGTATCGTCTCTGGGACGGGGGACGAGCAGTACTTC. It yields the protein CASSIVSGTGDEQYF.